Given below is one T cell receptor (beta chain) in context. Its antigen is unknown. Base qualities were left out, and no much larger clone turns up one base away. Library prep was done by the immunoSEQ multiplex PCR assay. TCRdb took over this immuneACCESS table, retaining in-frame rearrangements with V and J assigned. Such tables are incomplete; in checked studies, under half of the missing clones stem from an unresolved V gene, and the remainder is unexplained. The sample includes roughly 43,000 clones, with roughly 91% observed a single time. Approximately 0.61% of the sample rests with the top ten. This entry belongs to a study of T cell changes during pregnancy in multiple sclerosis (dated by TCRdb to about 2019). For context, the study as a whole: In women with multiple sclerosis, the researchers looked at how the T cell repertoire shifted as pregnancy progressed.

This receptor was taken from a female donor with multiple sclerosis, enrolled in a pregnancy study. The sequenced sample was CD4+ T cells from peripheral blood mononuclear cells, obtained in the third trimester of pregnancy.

The CDR3 reads as follows: CASSQMSSGNTIYF. The base sequence is TGTGCCAGCAGCCAAATGAGCTCTGGAAACACCATATATTTT. The sequence links TRBV7-2 to TRBJ1-3, with the D segment identity uncertain. The germline V gene supplies CDR1 SGHTA and CDR2 FQGNSA. Cut back by 5 bases and 0 bases, the V and J ends lie 8 bases apart. Including cysteine and phenylalanine, the CDR3 has 14 amino acids. Just CDR3 DNA is preserved here, 42 bases in frame from base 1. The full variable domain, completed from the reference TRBV7-2 and TRBJ1-3 proteins outside the CDR3, reads GAGVSQSPSNKVTEKGKDVELRCDPISGHTALYWYRQSLGQGLEFLIYFQGNSAPDKSGLPSDRFSAERTGGSVSTLTIQRTQQEDSAVYLCASSQMSSGNTIYFGEGSWLTVV.